A selection of T cell receptor beta chains follows, all from one sample in a study of regulatory T cells in long-lasting Graves disease. MiXCR was run by TCRdb on the multiplex PCR reads, yielding one entry per CDR3 protein. In the table there are 390,000 or so distinct CDR3 sequences, roughly 20% of which are singletons. This specimen consisted of peripheral blood mononuclear cells (PBMCs), obtained when the disease was refractory, from a patient treated with antithyroid drugs. These receptor sequences come from a middle-aged woman with Graves disease. Both conserved end residues are part of each CDR3. Each record gives: J gene, D gene, V gene, CDR3 protein. A D gene is named only where the DNA matches it firmly.

j_gene: TRBJ2-2; d_gene: TRBD2; v_gene: TRBV5-6; CDR3aa: CASSDSGRATGELFF
j_gene: TRBJ2-5; d_gene: TRBD1; v_gene: TRBV11-2; CDR3aa: CASSPTGVETQYF
j_gene: TRBJ1-2; d_gene: -; v_gene: TRBV6-5; CDR3aa: CASSYSSKGGYTF
j_gene: TRBJ1-2; d_gene: -; v_gene: TRBV25-1; CDR3aa: CASSEYMSDGGYTF
j_gene: TRBJ2-1; d_gene: -; v_gene: TRBV28; CDR3aa: CASSLFRSSYNEQFF
j_gene: TRBJ2-6; d_gene: TRBD1; v_gene: TRBV7-9; CDR3aa: CASSLNRGFSGANVLTF
j_gene: TRBJ2-4; d_gene: -; v_gene: TRBV28; CDR3aa: CASSGWGELKGNIQYF
j_gene: TRBJ2-7; d_gene: -; v_gene: TRBV20-1; CDR3aa: CSARGWGSQYF
j_gene: TRBJ2-6; d_gene: TRBD2; v_gene: TRBV20-1; CDR3aa: CSAIARVLAGASGANVLTF
j_gene: TRBJ1-5; d_gene: -; v_gene: TRBV28; CDR3aa: CASSLDPVRQPQHF
j_gene: TRBJ2-4; d_gene: -; v_gene: TRBV28; CDR3aa: CASSPYDTAKNIQYF
j_gene: TRBJ1-1; d_gene: -; v_gene: TRBV12-5; CDR3aa: CASARQDNTEAFF
j_gene: TRBJ1-2; d_gene: TRBD1; v_gene: TRBV28; CDR3aa: CASKTGSYGYTF
j_gene: TRBJ1-6; d_gene: TRBD1; v_gene: TRBV7-2; CDR3aa: CASKGGTGFNSPLHF
j_gene: TRBJ1-3; d_gene: -; v_gene: TRBV6-2/TRBV6-3; CDR3aa: CASSDPTATGNTIYF
j_gene: TRBJ1-1; d_gene: TRBD1; v_gene: TRBV3-1; CDR3aa: CASSQDLDRGRNEAFF
j_gene: TRBJ1-5; d_gene: -; v_gene: TRBV28; CDR3aa: CASSPQGPQHF
j_gene: TRBJ2-1; d_gene: -; v_gene: TRBV20-1; CDR3aa: CSAGVYNEQFF
j_gene: TRBJ2-7; d_gene: TRBD2; v_gene: TRBV7-2; CDR3aa: CASSPLRGRAIYEQYF
j_gene: TRBJ2-5; d_gene: -; v_gene: TRBV6-1; CDR3aa: CAIPSADFQETQYF
j_gene: TRBJ1-5; d_gene: TRBD1; v_gene: TRBV18; CDR3aa: CASSPDRKNQPQHF
j_gene: TRBJ2-2; d_gene: -; v_gene: TRBV20-1; CDR3aa: CSATVATNTGELFF
j_gene: TRBJ1-4; d_gene: -; v_gene: TRBV7-4; CDR3aa: CAGSPRLGEKLFF
j_gene: TRBJ1-1; d_gene: -; v_gene: TRBV30; CDR3aa: CAWGRGANTEAFF
j_gene: TRBJ1-5; d_gene: -; v_gene: TRBV20-1; CDR3aa: CSARVGGQGIGKQHF
j_gene: TRBJ1-1; d_gene: TRBD1; v_gene: TRBV6-5; CDR3aa: CASSYVTGGLGNTEAFF
j_gene: TRBJ2-7; d_gene: -; v_gene: TRBV6-1; CDR3aa: CASSTVPSYEQYF